One sample yielded the 20 T cell receptor beta chains listed below, sequenced in a study of OX40 agonist ivuxolimab in advanced cancers. Receptor libraries were prepared by the immunoSEQ multiplex PCR assay. The source is immuneACCESS, and TCRdb retained only in-frame sequences with V and J called. Part of the clones is not carried over; for the studies checked, unresolved V genes explain less than half of this, and the remainder is unexplained. For this sample there are some 15,000 clones; about 77% appear just once. About 32% of the sample is held by the ten biggest clonotypes. The input for sequencing was CD4+ or CD8+ T cells sorted from blood, taken in a trial of the OX40 agonist ivuxolimab. These receptors were obtained from an adult with an advanced solid tumor such as melanoma, head and neck, liver or kidney cancer.

V and J are TRBV5-1 and TRBJ2-1, with D possibly matching TRBD2 (5 bases). This CDR3 comprises 13 residues. Trimming took 9 bases from V and 5 from J, leaving 15 bases between them. Germline assignment: CDR1 SGHRS and CDR2 YFSETQ. CDR3 residues: CATQSEGNNEQFF. The CDR3 bases are TGCGCCACCCAGTCTGAGGGCAACAATGAGCAGTTCTTC.

The chain links TRBV19 to TRBJ2-7; 9 positions agree with TRBD1. This CDR3 has 15 amino acids. Germline V CDR1 and CDR2: LNHDA, SQIVND (reference sequence). V lost 10 bases, J lost 3 bases, and 13 bases stayed unmatched. CDR3 sequence (DNA): TGTGCCACCGTGAATACGGACAGGGGATACTACGAGCAGTACTTC. Translated: CATVNTDRGYYEQYF.

The chain has TRBV2 and TRBJ1-2; no firm D call. Per the germline V gene, CDR1 is SNHLY and CDR2 is FYNNEI. This CDR3 has 14 residues. Deletions cut 2 bases from V and 8 bases from J, with 15 bases between. The chain's CDR3 is CASSESMGVLGYTF. The CDR3, as DNA: TGTGCCAGCAGTGAATCCATGGGAGTGTTGGGCTACACCTTC.

The chain carries TRBV7-9 and TRBJ2-1; 7 bases match TRBD1. The J segment lost 8 bases and the V segment lost 5 bases, leaving 3 bases of the junction unmatched. Germline CDR1 SEHNR, CDR2 FQNEAQ (reference sequence). CDR3 length equals 12 residues. The CDR3 region is CASSRDRDEQFF. Written as DNA, the CDR3 is TGTGCCAGCAGCCGAGACAGGGATGAGCAGTTCTTC.

This chain links TRBV28 with TRBJ1-2; TRBD1 might be the D (6 bases). Germline values: CDR1 MDHEN, CDR2 SYDVKM. V was clipped by 4 bases and J by 7 bases, with 10 bases between them. The CDR3 contains 12 residues. The CDR3 DNA sequence: TGTGCCAGCAGTTCCACAGGGACTGGCTACACCTTC. Its protein is CASSSTGTGYTF.

The chain recombines TRBV7-9 with TRBJ2-6; TRBD1 might be the D (5 bases). Germline V lookup: CDR1 SEHNR, CDR2 FQNEAQ (reference sequence). There are 16 residues in the CDR3. Deletions cut 4 bases from V and 2 bases from J, with 12 bases between. The CDR3 protein is CASSSARDTGANVLTF. The CDR3, as DNA: TGTGCCAGCAGCTCAGCCAGGGATACTGGGGCCAACGTCCTGACTTTC.

This clone is medium-sized in the sample. The CDR3 DNA sequence: TGTGCCAGCAAATTATCTACCGGGAGCGGGGCCGGGGAGCTGTTTTTT. Encoded protein: CASKLSTGSGAGELFF. This chain uses TRBV27 with TRBJ2-2; TRBD2 matches at 7 bases. The germline V gene has CDR1 MNHEY and CDR2 SMNVEV (reference sequence). The V and J ends lost 7 bases and 6 bases, in that order; junction bases with no gene match: 14. The CDR3 runs 16 residues.

The CDR3 DNA is TGTGCCAGCACCTTTTTAGCGGGAGGGAGCACCTACGAGCAGTACTTC. This codes for CASTFLAGGSTYEQYF. The chain joins TRBV27 to TRBJ2-7, with TRBD2 identical over 11 bases. This CDR3 is 16 amino acids long. The germline V gene has CDR1 MNHEY and CDR2 SMNVEV (reference sequence). The V segment lost 7 bases and the J segment 2 bases; nucleotides outside the gene matches: 10.

The genes are TRBV2 and TRBJ1-4, with D possibly being TRBD1 (6 bases). The CDR3 extends over 15 amino acids. Deletions cut 1 base from V and 8 bases from J, with 14 bases between. CDR1 and CDR2 (germline): SNHLY, FYNNEI. Here the CDR3 reads CASSEGPGHAEKLFF. The CDR3 nucleotides read TGTGCCAGCAGTGAAGGACCGGGACACGCGGAAAAACTGTTTTTT.

The gene calls are TRBV6-4 and TRBJ2-3; 12 bases match TRBD2. The germline CDR1 and CDR2 sequences are MRHNA and SNTAGT. The CDR3 consists of 14 residues. J gave up 5 bases and V 3 bases, and 0 bases lay outside the gene matches. CDR3: CASSEGLAGDTQYF. DNA for the CDR3: TGTGCCAGCAGTGAGGGACTAGCGGGAGATACGCAGTATTTT.

The J gene is TRBJ2-7, the V gene TRBV10-1; the D is unclear. Looked up from germline, CDR1 is WNHNN and CDR2 is SYGVQD (reference sequence). There are 13 residues in the CDR3. V lost 5 bases and J lost 0, with 8 bases in between. The CDR3 is CASSRSYSYEQYF. Here the CDR3 DNA reads TGCGCCAGCAGTCGAAGTTACTCCTACGAGCAGTACTTC.

In this sample, this clone turned up once. The chain has TRBV11-2 and TRBJ2-7; D not certain. Per germline, CDR1 SGHAT and CDR2 FQNNGV. The V gene lost 0 bases and the J gene lost 0 bases, with 9 bases spanning the gap. The CDR3 has 15 residues. CDR3 sequence reads: CASSLDRSSSYEQYF. CDR3 DNA sequence: TGTGCCAGCAGCTTAGACAGGTCCTCCTCCTACGAGCAGTACTTC.

The V and J genes are TRBV7-7 and TRBJ2-7, with 10 bases that match TRBD1. This CDR3 is 14 amino acids long. Germline trimming cut 4 bases from V and 2 bases from J; bases unmatched to any gene: 2. Germline CDR1 is SSHAT and CDR2 is FNYEAQ (reference sequence). CDR3 nucleotide sequence: TGTGCCAGCAGCTCCGGGACAGGGGCCTACGAGCAGTACTTC. As protein: CASSSGTGAYEQYF. The variable domain in full, with the rest retrieved from reference TRBV7-7 and TRBJ2-7, is GAGVSQSPRYKVTKRGQDVTLRCDPISSHATLYWYQQALGQGPEFLTYFNYEAQPDKSGLPSDRFSAERPEGSISTLTIQRTEQRDSAMYRCASSSGTGAYEQYFGPGTRLTVT.

The chain combines TRBV6-5 with TRBJ2-7; unclear D gene. V was shortened by 6 bases and J by 0 bases, with 12 bases between the two germline ends. Germline CDR1 is MNHEY and CDR2 is SVGAGI. The CDR3 has 14 residues. The CDR3 reads CASSQRGVSYEQYF. CDR3 DNA: TGTGCCAGCAGCCAGAGAGGCGTCTCCTACGAGCAGTACTTC.

The chain uses TRBV6-5 and TRBJ1-1; D remains unclear. Germline loops: CDR1 MNHEY, CDR2 SVGAGI. This CDR3 region has 13 residues. The germline V and J ends were trimmed by 0 bases and 4 bases, with 6 bases remaining between them. Here the CDR3 DNA reads TGTGCCAGCAGTTACTCGGAATCCACTGAAGCTTTCTTT. Translation: CASSYSESTEAFF.

With regard to this clone: Other DNA sequences of this sample code for an identical CDR3. This rearrangement joins TRBV29-1 to TRBJ2-1; either TRBD1 or TRBD2 may supply D (5 bases each). Germline CDR1 SQVTM, CDR2 ANQGSEA. The CDR3 extends over 10 amino acids. The V end was cut by 4 bases, the J end by 7 bases, with 5 bases between. The DNA of the CDR3 is TGCAGCGTTGGGGGGAATGAGCAGTTCTTC. Its translation: CSVGGNEQFF.

The chain employs TRBV5-1 and TRBJ1-1, with TRBD1 matching 8 bases. Germline values: CDR1 SGHRS, CDR2 YFSETQ. The CDR3 consists of 16 residues. The V and J ends lost 3 bases and 0 bases, in that order; junction bases with no gene match: 7. The CDR3 DNA reads TGCGCCAGCAGCTGGGGGACAGGCTGGGTGAACACTGAAGCTTTCTTT. It yields the protein CASSWGTGWVNTEAFF.

This sequence joins TRBV7-9 and TRBJ2-1; a weak D match, TRBD2 (6 bases). V was trimmed by 6 bases and J by 1 base, leaving 16 bases between them. The CDR3 consists of 16 residues. Germline V CDR1 and CDR2: SEHNR, FQNEAQ (reference sequence). The CDR3 region has the DNA TGTGCCAGCAGACCCGAGACGGGGGAATCCTACAATGAGCAGTTCTTC. Protein sequence: CASRPETGESYNEQFF.

The chain employs TRBV6-5 and TRBJ2-7; the match to TRBD2 covers 11 bases. Germline V gives CDR1 MNHEY, CDR2 SVGAGI. V trimming: 4 bases; J trimming: 4 bases; junction bases outside the gene matches: 6. The CDR3 consists of 15 residues. The CDR3 nucleotides are TGTGCCAGCAGTTTTGTAGCGGGAGGGCCTTACGAGCAGTACTTC. It encodes CASSFVAGGPYEQYF.

The chain employs TRBV29-1 and TRBJ1-2, with 10 bases that match TRBD1. Germline CDR1 and CDR2: SQVTM and ANQGSEA. This CDR3 contains 14 residues. CDR3 nucleotides: TGCAGTTACCCCGGGACAGGGGTTAGCTATGGCTACACCTTC. Translating gives CSYPGTGVSYGYTF.